The source of this TCR beta chain is a study of T cell responses to AZD1222 COVID-19 vaccine. Findings and caveats of the study: White British donors predominated, females outnumbered males, and clonal diversity was possibly underestimated. Spike-specific TCR breadth and depth both grew after two AZD1222 doses.

This CDR3 region has 15 residues. The V gene end was trimmed by 7 bases and the J gene end by 3 bases; junction bases not matched to a gene: 11. Germline V gene sequence: CDR1 MNHEY, CDR2 SVGAGI. Comment on this clone: Its target is unknown.

Sequencing used immunoSEQ multiplex PCR; TCRdb keeps in-frame clones, though not all of them. Here the sample spans some 200,000 clones, around 89% being singletons. This receptor was obtained from an adult in good health. The rearrangement uses TRBV6-5 and TRBJ2-5; 7 nucleotides align to TRBD2. This specimen was peripheral blood, taken on day 0 of AZD1222 vaccination. The CDR3 here is CASTFGSGGEETQYF. The CDR3 DNA reads TGTGCCAGCACCTTCGGGAGTGGGGGGGAAGAGACCCAGTACTTC.